Listed below are T cell receptor beta chains from one sample, sequenced in a study of graft-versus-host responses after intestinal transplantation. Repertoires were generated with immunoSEQ multiplex PCR, while TCRdb's copy carries only in-frame clones and drops some. The data show over 45,000 clones, about 87% seen once. Here the sequenced sample was PBMCs, taken 26 days after transplant. These receptor sequences come from a human patient who received an intestinal transplant, so some T cells may come from the graft donor. Each CDR3 is given with its conserved first and last residue.

14	TRBV28	TRBJ1-1	CASRPGQGNTEAFF
14	TRBV6-4	TRBJ2-1	CASSDGSSYNEQFF
14	TRBV13	TRBJ1-1	CASSLGASPFEAFF
14	TRBV14	TRBJ2-7	CASSQGAIHYEQYF
17	TRBV9	TRBJ2-1	CASSDATSGTEPNEQFF
13	TRBV28	TRBJ1-1	CASSLRENTEAFF
17	TRBV10-3	TRBJ2-5	CAIREGRLTSGQETQYF
16	TRBV28	TRBJ1-5	CASSLPTEYSNQPQHF
18	TRBV28	TRBJ2-3	CASRFKDITRGGTDTQYF
15	TRBV7-6	TRBJ2-1	CASSPRREHANEQFF
15	TRBV7-8	TRBJ2-1	CASSLGAGGGNEQFF
14	TRBV27	TRBJ2-7	CATSSGTGPYEQYF
15	TRBV6-5	TRBJ1-2	CASSHGTDINYGYTF
15	TRBV5-1	TRBJ2-1	CASSLDGGGINEQFF
18	TRBV14	TRBJ2-1	CASSSSLAGVFSYNEQFF